This T cell receptor (beta chain) stems from a study of CD8+CD57+ T cells in acquired aplastic anemia. Study background: Mean yield of DNA from sorted CD4+ and CD8+ cells was approximately 3 ug. As sequenced from healthy donors, CD4+ cells averaged about 11 million reads. Findings and caveats of the study: Patients showed no significant difference from controls in CD8+ Simpson's diversity. Patients and controls had in common fewer than 30 CD8+ CDR3 sequences.

It was genomic DNA that served as the template for profiling TCR beta VDJ and CDR3. TCRdb reanalysed the reads using MiXCR and keeps one entry per CDR3 protein. Of about 420,000 distinct CDR3 sequences listed, under 80% were seen once; the top ten hold under 4.5%. V lost 7 bases and J 10 bases, leaving 19 bases between the germline ends. The CDR3 spans 13 residues. This clonotype was counted many times. Its specificity is not known. The source is a human donor in good health, serving as a control. Sequencing used sorted CD4+, CD8+, or CD8+CD57+ T cells (not recorded which) from PBMCs. The chain links TRBV12-3 or TRBV12-4 to TRBJ1-1, with a possible D match to TRBD1 (5 bases). The CDR3 sequence is CASTTNTGVAAFF. CDR3 nucleotide sequence: TGTGCCAGCACCACTAACACAGGCGTCGCAGCTTTCTTT.